This TCR beta chain was retrieved from a study of identical twins. The study, taken as a whole, reports: Researchers caution that invariant MAIT and iNKT cells could partly confound zero-insertion analyses. Cord blood beta clonotypes that were abundant carried fewer insertions, and memory repertoires showed no such trend.

In its sample, this clonotype was seen a few times. The antigen is unknown. Each CDR3 protein gets one entry after TCRdb re-called the 5' RACE reads with MiXCR. This table has around 370,000 distinct CDR3 sequences, around 9.7% appearing once. Trimming cost V 6 bases and J 5 bases; bases outside gene matches: 14. CDR3 length: 19 residues. Germline V gene sequence: CDR1 LGHDT, CDR2 YNNKEL (reference sequence). J is TRBJ2-1 and V is TRBV3-1; 15 bases fit TRBD2. Sequencing was done on a sample of naive T cells sorted from blood. The clonotype comes from a woman aged 45-65 years in good health. CDR3 residues: CASSRAAGLAGGPHNEQFF. The CDR3, as DNA: TGTGCCAGCAGTCGAGCCGCGGGACTAGCGGGAGGTCCCCACAATGAGCAGTTCTTC.